The entry below describes one T cell receptor beta chain. TCRdb re-called the 5' RACE reads through MiXCR, storing one row per CDR3 protein. The table lists about 55,000 distinct CDR3 sequences, 9% to 9.5% of them singletons. This sample was taken from a study of T-cell memory formation after mild COVID-19. Germline V gives CDR1 DFQATT, CDR2 SNEGSKA (reference sequence). The CDR3 is made up of 15 amino acids. V was clipped by 2 bases and J by 1 base, with 12 bases between them. The chain combines TRBV20-1 with TRBJ1-5; D is ambiguous. The receptor was isolated from a man in his late teens or twenties who had mild COVID-19 (a few samples of this study predate the infection). Cell type and time point are not known. Sequenced sample: PBMCs or a T cell subset sorted from them (not recorded which). The CDR3 is CSARSNWESNQPQHF. In DNA form, the CDR3 reads TGCAGTGCTAGAAGCAACTGGGAGAGCAATCAGCCCCAGCATTTT.